This T cell receptor (beta chain) was observed in a study of blood T cells in healthy people across ages. The CDR3 has 16 amino acids. Germline V gene lookup returns CDR1 SGHRS and CDR2 YFSETQ. In regard to this clonotype: At one end the junction does not follow the germline gene, possibly because of a read error.

Together with a sample-barcoded 5' primer, a J-beta primer mix was included in a second PCR lasting roughly 6 to 12 cycles. TCRdb reprocessed the 5' RACE reads via MiXCR and lists one record per CDR3 protein. Altogether 1.5 million to 2 million distinct CDR3 sequences are present, roughly 28% being singletons, with the ten largest covering about 8%. The sample taken for sequencing was blood. V is TRBV5-1 and J is TRBJ2-3, with 14 bases identical to TRBD2. The receptor comes from a woman aged 30 to 39 in good health. The CDR3 nucleotides read TGCACCAGCAGTCTTCCGGGACTAGCGGGAGTAGATACGCAGTATTTT. Encoded protein: CTSSLPGLAGVDTQYF.